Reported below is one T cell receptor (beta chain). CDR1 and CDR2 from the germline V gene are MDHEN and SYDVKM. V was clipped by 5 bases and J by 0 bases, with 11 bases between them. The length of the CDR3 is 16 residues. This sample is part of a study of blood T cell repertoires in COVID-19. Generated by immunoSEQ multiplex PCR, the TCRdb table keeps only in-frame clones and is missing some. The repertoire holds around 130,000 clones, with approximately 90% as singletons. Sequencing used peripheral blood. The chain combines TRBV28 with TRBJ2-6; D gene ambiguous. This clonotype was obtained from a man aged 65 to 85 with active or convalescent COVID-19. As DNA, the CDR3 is TGTGCCAGCAGTGCCTACCCCGACTCTGGGGCCAACGTCCTGACTTTC. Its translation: CASSAYPDSGANVLTF. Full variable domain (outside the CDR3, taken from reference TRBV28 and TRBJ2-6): DVKVTQSSRYLVKRTGEKVFLECVQDMDHENMFWYRQDPGLGLRLIYFSYDVKMKEKGDIPEGYSVSREKKERFSLILESASTNQTSMYLCASSAYPDSGANVLTFGAGSRLTVL.